Following are 19 T cell receptor beta chains from one sample sequenced in a study of Graves' ophthalmopathy and Graves' hyperthyroidism. The TCR beta CDR3 regions underwent amplification from RNA transcripts. First-round RT-PCR employed HTBI primers, with a second-round multiplex PCR after it. Each CDR3 protein is one row after TCRdb ran MiXCR on the multiplex PCR reads. The sample includes more than 550,000 distinct CDR3 sequences, roughly two fifths seen only once; the top ten take over 2.5%. The sequencing input was peripheral blood. Receptor source: an adult man with Graves' ophthalmopathy.

This clonotype was picked up many times. J is TRBJ1-4 and V is TRBV12-3 or TRBV12-4; possibly TRBD1 for D (5 bases). Trimming shortened V by 8 bases and J by 3 bases, and 10 bases separated the two germline ends. The CDR3 length is 13 residues. CDR3 sequence: CASSWGANEKLFF. CDR3 DNA sequence: TGTGCCAGCTCGTGGGGGGCTAATGAAAAACTGTTTTTT.

Of note for this clonotype: Since a much larger clone is just one base distant, this may be a read error. The gene calls are TRBV19 and TRBJ1-5, with D maybe TRBD1 (5 bases). This CDR3 region has 16 residues. Germline V lookup: CDR1 LNHDA, CDR2 SQIVND (reference sequence). The CDR3 nucleotides read TGTTCCAGTAGTACCGGAATGGGGGGGAGCAATCAGCCCCAGCATTTT. This translates into CSSSTGMGGSNQPQHF.

A word on this clonotype: A read error may produce the germline difference seen at one junction end. The V gene is TRBV7-2, the J gene TRBJ2-2; D gene unclear. Germline CDR1 SGHTA, CDR2 FQGNSA. CDR3 size: 18 residues. This chain's CDR3 is CASSLVRAPLLNTRELFF. CDR3 coding DNA: TGTGCCAGCAGCTTAGTCCGGGCCCCCCTTTTGAACACCAGGGAGCTGTTTTTT.

A remark on this clonotype: No conserved phenylalanine or tryptophan is present at the end of the CDR3, so a read error is the likely explanation. No DNA is shown, since the ends of the CDR3 on it are uncertain; the CDR3 is the one TCRdb lists. The rearrangement uses TRBV9 and TRBJ1-6. Inclusive of both ends, the CDR3 amounts to 8 amino acids. CDR1 and CDR2 from the germline V gene are SGDLS and YYNGEE. The CDR3 reads CASSQAPS.

About this clonotype: It may be a read error: a sequence one base away is much more abundant. This chain uses TRBV6-2 or TRBV6-3 with TRBJ2-7, with D perhaps matching TRBD1 (7 bases). Trimming took 11 bases from V and 6 from J, leaving 17 bases between them. Germline CDR1 reads MNHEY; CDR2 reads SVGEGT. This CDR3 comprises 12 residues. The CDR3 region is CARTRQGLEQYF. As DNA, the CDR3 is TGTGCCCGCACCAGACAGGGACTCGAGCAGTACTTC.

The table lists this clonotype with many counts. The gene calls are TRBV6-5 and TRBJ1-3; D remains unclear. V was trimmed by 10 bases and J by 0 bases, leaving 7 bases between them. The CDR3 is made up of 12 amino acids. From germline, CDR1 is MNHEY and CDR2 SVGAGI. CDR3 amino acids: CATRDSGNTIYF. CDR3 in DNA: TGTGCCACCCGAGACTCTGGAAACACCATATATTTT.

This clonotype appeared a few times. The chain links TRBV2 to TRBJ2-2; D possibly corresponds to TRBD2 (6 bases). This CDR3 is 16 amino acids long. From germline, CDR1 is SNHLY and CDR2 FYNNEI. V was shortened by 7 bases and J by 4 bases, with 19 bases between the two germline ends. CDR3 protein: CASIAALSLGTGELFF. The CDR3 DNA is TGTGCCAGCATAGCGGCACTATCCCTTGGCACCGGGGAGCTGTTTTTT. Combining the CDR3 with reference TRBV2 and TRBJ2-2 gives the whole variable domain EPEVTQTPSHQVTQMGQEVILRCVPISNHLYFYWYRQILGQKVEFLVSFYNNEISEKSEIFDDQFSVERPDGSNFTLKIRSTKLEDSAMYFCASIAALSLGTGELFFGEGSRLTVL.

The genes are TRBV25-1 and TRBJ1-6; D is undetermined. CDR3 length equals 14 residues. V lost 4 bases and J lost 7, with 11 bases in between. Germline V lookup: CDR1 MGHDK, CDR2 SYGVNS. In nucleotides, the CDR3 is TGTGCCAGCAGTGCCTCGGGTGGCAATTCACCCCTCCACTTT. Residues: CASSASGGNSPLHF. Based on the CDR3 plus reference TRBV25-1 and TRBJ1-6, the full variable domain is EADIYQTPRYLVIGTGKKITLECSQTMGHDKMYWYQQDPGMELHLIHYSYGVNSTEKGDLSSESTVSRIRTEHFPLTLESARPSHTSQYLCASSASGGNSPLHFGNGTRLTVT.

This clonotype was recorded once. The V call is TRBV29-1, the J call TRBJ1-2; D may be TRBD1 (5 bases). This CDR3 is 13 amino acids long. Germline V gene data show CDR1 as SQVTM and CDR2 as ANQGSEA. V gave up 6 bases and J gave up 5 bases, with 16 bases separating them. The CDR3 sequence is CSVPRGVIYGYTF. In DNA form, the CDR3 reads TGCAGCGTCCCGCGGGGGGTGATTTATGGCTACACCTTC. The full variable domain, in which reference TRBV29-1 and TRBJ1-2 provide the parts outside the CDR3, is SAVISQKPSRDICQRGTSLTIQCQVDSQVTMMFWYRQQPGQSLTLIATANQGSEATYESGFVIDKFPISRPNLTFSTLTVSNMSPEDSSIYLCSVPRGVIYGYTFGSGTRLTVV.

The chain is built from TRBV7-3 and TRBJ2-3; maybe TRBD2 (6 bases). This CDR3 comprises 15 residues. CDR1 is SGHTA and CDR2 is FQGTGA in the germline V gene. V was pared by 0 bases and J by 5 bases, with 12 bases between. CDR3 sequence: CASSLTAGLGDTQYF. In nucleotides, the CDR3 is TGTGCCAGCAGCTTAACTGCGGGGCTTGGAGATACGCAGTATTTT.

This clonotype has at least ten counts. CDR3 protein: CATSDYSGGQYF. The DNA for the CDR3 is TGTGCCACCAGTGATTATTCAGGAGGGCAGTACTTC. The V and J genes are TRBV24-1 and TRBJ2-7; the D gene is possibly TRBD2 (5 bases). The CDR3 sequence is 12 residues long. Trimming left V 2 bases short and J 9 bases short, with 10 bases between. CDR1 and CDR2 (germline): KGHDR, SFDVKD.

Turning to this clonotype: A much larger clone sits a single nucleotide away, making a read error possible. The chain is built from TRBV20-1 and TRBJ1-2; D might be TRBD1 (6 bases). Germline-derived CDR1 and CDR2 are DFQATT and SNEGSKA (reference sequence). CDR3 size: 14 residues. The CDR3 DNA reads as TGCAGTGTTAGAGGGGGGGCCGATAACTATGGCTACACCTTC. It yields the protein CSVRGGADNYGYTF.

There are many counts of this clonotype. J is TRBJ2-2 and V is TRBV7-9, with D possibly being TRBD2 (5 bases). This CDR3 is built from 11 residues. V was shortened by 10 bases and J by 5 bases, with 8 bases between the two germline ends. Germline V gene data show CDR1 as SEHNR and CDR2 as FQNEAQ (reference sequence). The CDR3 bases are TGTGCCATTGCGGGTACCGGGGAGCTGTTTTTT. Its translation is CAIAGTGELFF.

In its sample, this clonotype was seen many times. The V and J genes are TRBV5-1 and TRBJ2-5, with no clear D. The V gene's germline CDR1 is SGHRS and CDR2 YFSETQ. The CDR3 has 14 amino acids. The V and J ends lost 0 bases and 5 bases respectively, with 11 bases between them. CDR3 nucleotide sequence: TGCGCCAGCAGCTTGGATTGGGTCGTGGAGACCCAGTACTTC. Amino acids: CASSLDWVVETQYF.

The chain employs TRBV7-2 and TRBJ1-2, with D uncertain. Trimming removed 5 bases at V and 7 bases at J, with 17 bases between. Germline V gene sequence: CDR1 SGHTA, CDR2 FQGNSA. This CDR3 is built from 14 residues. This chain's CDR3 is CASSPVGLRSGYTF. The CDR3 nucleotides are TGTGCCAGCAGCCCCGTGGGGTTAAGATCTGGCTACACCTTC.

The gene calls are TRBV25-1 and TRBJ2-3; 11 positions agree with TRBD2. The germline gives CDR1 MGHDK, CDR2 SYGVNS. The CDR3 totals 15 residues. V gave up 4 bases and J gave up 5 bases; unmatched junction bases: 5. The CDR3 region is CASSVGSGGVDTQYF. As DNA, the CDR3 is TGTGCCAGCAGTGTTGGTAGCGGGGGGGTAGATACGCAGTATTTT.

In its sample, this clonotype was seen a few times. This sequence joins TRBV5-1 and TRBJ1-2; D perhaps matches TRBD1 (5 bases). This CDR3 has 15 residues. Per the germline V gene, CDR1 is SGHRS and CDR2 is YFSETQ. Trimming removed 4 bases at V and 6 bases at J, with 19 bases between. DNA of the CDR3: TGCGCCAGCAGCGCCGCCGGGACGGGCGCCCATGGCTACACCTTC. It yields the protein CASSAAGTGAHGYTF.

In this sample, this clonotype turned up many times. The chain joins TRBV7-2 to TRBJ1-6, with D possibly matching TRBD1 (6 bases). Trimming removed 4 bases from V and 5 bases from J, with 18 bases in between. Germline assignment: CDR1 SGHTA and CDR2 FQGNSA. The CDR3 is 17 residues long. The DNA of the CDR3 is TGTGCCAGCAGCTCATTAGCGCAGGGGTTAGATAATTCACCCCTCCACTTT. Translated, it gives CASSSLAQGLDNSPLHF.

This clonotype was seen more than once but under ten times. This sequence joins TRBV6-5 and TRBJ1-1; D is undetermined. Germline V gene data show CDR1 as MNHEY and CDR2 as SVGAGI. Trimming pared 7 bases from V and 0 bases from J, leaving 18 bases between. The CDR3 runs to 16 residues. CDR3 DNA: TGTGCCAGCAATCCTCAACACCGGGGAATGAACACTGAAGCTTTCTTT. Amino acid sequence: CASNPQHRGMNTEAFF.